Listed here is a single TCR beta chain. Its antigen has not been determined. It has no much larger one-base neighbor in the sample; base qualities were not kept. The donors were healthy, HIV-negative adults with no recently reported acute infections or vaccinations. Only Caucasian adults living in Nashville, Tennessee, USA were represented among the donors. Magnetic negative selection was used to enrich CD4+ T cells, after which naive cells were positively selected on CD45RA and the negative fraction became the memory subset. Blood was obtained by leukapheresis, after which PBMCs were separated by Ficoll-Histopaque density gradient centrifugation and cryopreserved in liquid nitrogen vapor phase. Analytical flow cytometry was used to check the purity and quantity of each magnetically sorted T cell population. Genomic DNA was isolated from every sorted fraction and measured by UV absorbance on a Nanodrop 2000c.

The sample comes from a study of shared clonotypes between healthy human individuals (dated by TCRdb to between 2020 and 2021). Study-wide context: The cohort included a few men and two women between 18 and 49 years of age. For each donor, three plates each were used for CD4 naive and CD4 memory, two plates were used for CD8 naive, and one plate was used for CD8 memory. Different laboratories and diverse techniques were used to prepare libraries and sequence TCR repertoires, to increase sequencing depth and limit assay-specific biases. Blood TCR repertoires of a handful of healthy adults were deeply sequenced to estimate repertoire size and the extent of clonotype sharing between individuals. Per donor, leukapheresis produced somewhere between about 0.9 and 9 billion PBMCs. Study-wide findings and limitations: Estimated clonotype richness was generally larger for naive than for memory subsets. Across a handful of donors, roughly 5% of naive CD4, more than 3% of naive CD8, around 2.1% of memory CD4, and roughly 0.4% of memory CD8 clonotypes were shared. Clonotypes shared by all four sorted-subset donors showed higher generation probabilities than non-shared clonotypes. Even with the large sequencing depth, rarefaction of the sorted-subset datasets indicated that sequencing was incomplete. The genetic and exposure-history diversity represented was limited by the small number of donors. Pairwise subsampling led to the expectation that sequencing depth would affect the degree of clonotype sharing among donors. Sampling was limited to blood, and TCR repertoires in tissue likely differ from TCR repertoires in blood.

TCR CDR3 regions were amplified from genomic DNA by multiplex PCR using the deep immunoSEQ assay. For each cell subset, the extracted genomic DNA was distributed evenly across all wells of several immunoSEQ 96-well plates, and each plate served as one replicate. Each replicate PCR for sorted subsets received approximately 220 ng genomic DNA, equal to roughly 30,000 T cell genomes. Purified libraries were measured with a Qubit 3.0 fluorometer, size-checked on a Bioanalyzer 2100, and measured again with the KAPA Library Quantification kit. Every immunoSEQ 96-well plate was sequenced on a separate single-read 150-cycle Illumina NextSeq 550 flow cell. The published analysis was carried out like this. Because the immunoSEQ output included only junctional sequences and no quality scores, the filtering could not be the same as the filtering used for full-length reads. Sequences were annotated with PyIR, a Python wrapper for IgBLAST v1.9, using IMGT germline references to assign V/J genes and CDR3. Reads were filtered out if the reads had weak V/J assignments (E-value above 1e-6), no CDR3, stop codons, out-of-frame junctions, or ambiguous translated residues. V3J clonotypes were defined as sequences sharing the same inferred V gene, J gene, and CDR3 amino acid sequence. To compute the percentage overlap between repertoires, the number of shared unique clonotypes was divided by the size of the smaller repertoire. RTK rarefaction, the Chao1 estimator, and Recon v2.1 estimates of unobserved clonotypes were used to assess repertoire richness. For all TCRbeta clonotypes obtained by the gDNA method from a handful of donors, generation probabilities were computed with OLGA. Drawn from immuneACCESS, this table holds only the in-frame rearrangements with V and J called that TCRdb kept. Clones are partly lost; checked studies trace under half to an unresolved V gene and leave the rest unexplained. That table furnishes V, J and clone size, whereas the DNA furnished D and trimming. A total of more than 1.2 million clones appear in this sample, around 98.5% of them only once. The ten largest make up approximately 0.4% of the sample.

Material: naive CD4+ T cells sorted from blood. Taken with the paper, the label for cell subset or site translates to: CD45RA+ positively selected. This sequence was found in a man between 25 and 39 years old in good health.

The CDR3 sequence is CASSLVPGGQGDSNQPQHF. The sequenced DNA: TGTGCCAGCAGCTTGGTTCCAGGGGGACAGGGGGATAGCAATCAGCCCCAGCATTTT. The chain is made from TRBV5-5 and TRBJ1-5, with 11 bases matching TRBD1. Clipping removes 0 bases from V and 0 bases from J, with 8 as the unmatched junction base count. Reading the germline V gene (reference sequence) gives CDR1 SGHKS and CDR2 YYEKEE. The CDR3 spans 19 residues, from the cysteine through the phenylalanine. Only the CDR3 DNA stays, 57 bases, in frame from base 1.